This T cell receptor beta chain was captured by sequencing in a study of CD4 T cell repertoires in COVID-19. Libraries were prepared by immunoSEQ multiplex PCR; TCRdb keeps only in-frame clonotypes and omits some of them. The sample yields 65,000 to 95,000 clones, around 82% seen once. This CDR3 comprises 11 residues. V was clipped by 0 bases and J by 5 bases, with 0 bases between them. The clonotype comes from a human donor who had COVID-19. The source was CD4+ T cells from peripheral blood, collected after recovery from COVID-19. The gene calls are TRBV12-3 or TRBV12-4 and TRBJ2-3; D is ambiguous. The CDR3 sequence is CASSLADTQYF. The CDR3 DNA reads as TGTGCCAGCAGTTTAGCAGATACGCAGTATTTT.